Presented here are 28 T cell receptor beta chains from one specimen sequenced in a study of read filtering for tumor transcriptome and immune sequencing. This library used roughly 400 ng RNA and molecular barcoded adaptors spanning alpha/delta and beta/gamma chains. A single record per CDR3 protein comes from TCRdb applying MiXCR to the reads. The sample consists of more than 100,000 distinct CDR3 sequences, roughly 13% of them appearing once. The sample was a population of CD138-negative cells sorted from bone marrow. The receptors here all came from a donor older than 35 with multiple myeloma.

The chain recombines TRBV14 with TRBJ1-5; D is undetermined. The CDR3 is 15 amino acids. Trimming shortened V by 5 bases and J by 6 bases, and 17 bases separated the two germline ends. CDR1 SGHDN and CDR2 FVKESK come from the germline V gene. CDR3 nucleotides: TGTGCCAGCAGCTTCGGGCCCCCGAAGGGTCAGCCCCAGCATTTT. Translating it yields CASSFGPPKGQPQHF.

The sample holds many counts of this clonotype. The rearrangement uses TRBV20-1 and TRBJ2-3; D not certain. V gave up 4 bases and J gave up 0 bases, with 8 bases separating them. Looked up from germline, CDR1 is DFQATT and CDR2 is SNEGSKA (reference sequence). There are 13 residues in the CDR3. The CDR3 region is CSAIGPSTDTQYF. The CDR3 coding sequence is TGCAGTGCTATCGGACCCAGCACAGATACGCAGTATTTT.

The chain carries TRBV7-2 and TRBJ1-1, with D unresolved. The germline V gene has CDR1 SGHTA and CDR2 FQGNSA. This CDR3 is 14 amino acids long. V was pared by 2 bases and J by 1 base, with 8 bases between. CDR3 amino acids: CASSLRERNTEAFF. In nucleotides, the CDR3 is TGTGCCAGCAGCTTACGTGAGAGGAACACTGAAGCTTTCTTT.

This clonotype showed up many times. The J gene is TRBJ2-1, the V gene TRBV5-1, with D possibly matching TRBD2 (7 bases). The V end was cut by 2 bases, the J end by 6 bases, with 21 bases between. CDR1 and CDR2 from the germline V gene are SGHRS and YFSETQ. The CDR3 runs 17 residues. CDR3 nucleotide sequence: TGCGCCAGCAGCTTAGCCGAGGCTAGCGGAGGGGGCAATGAGCAGTTCTTC. This codes for CASSLAEASGGGNEQFF.

The sample holds many counts of this clonotype. The chain couples TRBV5-1 to TRBJ2-2; D is uncertain. The CDR3 sequence is 14 residues long. Germline V gene sequence: CDR1 SGHRS, CDR2 YFSETQ. Trimming pared 1 base from V and 4 bases from J, leaving 8 bases between. CDR3 region: CASSLNQATGELFF. The CDR3 nucleotides are TGCGCCAGCAGCTTGAACCAGGCCACCGGGGAGCTGTTTTTT.

This clonotype was picked up many times. The chain has TRBV15 and TRBJ2-1; no reliable D call. V was cut by 5 bases and J by 0 bases, with 14 bases left in between. The CDR3 is 16 amino acids. Germline CDR1 reads LNHNV; CDR2 reads YYDKDF (reference sequence). In DNA form, the CDR3 reads TGTGCCACCAGCTCCCGACCCGAGAGCTCCTACAATGAGCAGTTCTTC. Translation gives CATSSRPESSYNEQFF.

This clonotype was counted many times. The chain employs TRBV4-1 and TRBJ1-1, with D maybe TRBD1 (6 bases). The CDR3 is made up of 15 amino acids. V was shortened by 4 bases and J by 0 bases, with 12 bases between the two germline ends. In germline, CDR1 is MGHRA, CDR2 YSYEKL. The CDR3 DNA is TGCGCCAGCAGCCTCCACAGGGAAATGAACACTGAAGCTTTCTTT. Encoded protein: CASSLHREMNTEAFF.

This clonotype was counted ten times or more. The chain joins TRBV6-1 to TRBJ1-5; D uncertain. This CDR3 has 9 residues. Trimming took 4 bases from V and 10 from J, leaving 2 bases between them. Germline lookup yields CDR1 MNHNS and CDR2 SASEGT. The CDR3 here is CASSVPQHF. Here the CDR3 DNA reads TGTGCCAGCAGTGTACCCCAGCATTTT.

Concerning this clonotype: This may stem from a read error, because a much larger clone lies one nucleotide away. The CDR3 DNA sequence: TGTGCCGGTAGTGGGGGGGACAGAATGAATCAGCCCCAGCATTTT. It specifies CAGSGGDRMNQPQHF. V usage is TRBV19 and J usage is TRBJ1-5; 7 bases map to TRBD1. Germline V gene data show CDR1 as LNHDA and CDR2 as SQIVND (reference sequence). The CDR3 has 15 residues.

At least ten counts were recorded for this clonotype. The chain uses TRBV5-1 and TRBJ1-5; D uncertain. This CDR3 contains 12 residues. Germline-derived CDR1 and CDR2 are SGHRS and YFSETQ. V lost 4 bases, J lost 11 bases, and 13 bases lay in between. This CDR3 reads CASSIDGLAQHF. CDR3 nucleotide sequence: TGCGCCAGCAGCATAGACGGGCTGGCCCAGCATTTT.

This clonotype was seen at least ten times. This chain joins TRBV3-1 and TRBJ2-1; 7 bases map to TRBD2. This CDR3 region has 12 residues. CDR1 and CDR2 (germline): LGHDT, YNNKEL (reference sequence). Losses at the gene ends were 3 bases for V and 7 bases for J; bases not matched to a gene: 0. This CDR3 is CASSHGGNEQFF. CDR3 DNA: TGTGCCAGCAGCCACGGGGGGAATGAGCAGTTCTTC.

This clonotype appeared many times. The rearrangement links TRBV5-6 to TRBJ2-3; 11 bases align to TRBD2. Germline V gene data show CDR1 as SGHDT and CDR2 as YYEEEE. The V and J ends lost 5 bases and 8 bases, in that order; junction bases with no gene match: 7. This CDR3 is 14 amino acids long. CDR3 DNA: TGTGCCAGCAGGGCCGGGACTAGCGGCCTTACGCAGTATTTT. Its translation: CASRAGTSGLTQYF.

This clonotype was detected a few times. The rearrangement links TRBV19 to TRBJ2-7, with no clear D. Germline CDR1 and CDR2: LNHDA and SQIVND (reference sequence). CDR3 length equals 14 residues. The V end was cut by 0 bases, the J end by 0 bases, with 6 bases between. CDR3 in DNA: TGTGCCAGTAGTATAGACTCGAACTCCTACGAGCAGTACTTC. Encoded protein: CASSIDSNSYEQYF.

CDR3 coding DNA: TGTGCCAGCATGAAGGGACAGATGAACACTGAAGCTTTCTTT. Residues: CASMKGQMNTEAFF. The V and J genes are TRBV27 and TRBJ1-1; 7 bases agree with TRBD1. This CDR3 region has 14 residues. From germline, CDR1 is MNHEY and CDR2 SMNVEV (reference sequence). Trimming took 7 bases from V and 0 from J; bases not matched to a gene: 5.

This clonotype has at least ten counts. This chain joins TRBV6-1 and TRBJ1-1; D perhaps matches TRBD1 (6 bases). Looked up from germline, CDR1 is MNHNS and CDR2 is SASEGT. This CDR3 spans 16 amino acids. Trimming cost V 4 bases and J 5 bases, with 20 bases left between them. The CDR3 loop reads CASSGREGGRRTEAFF. CDR3 nucleotide sequence: TGTGCCAGCAGTGGTAGGGAAGGGGGGCGCCGGACTGAAGCTTTCTTT.

The gene calls are TRBV14 and TRBJ2-4; D may be TRBD2 (6 bases). The CDR3 totals 15 residues. Per germline, CDR1 SGHDN and CDR2 FVKESK. The V end lost 3 bases, the J end lost 9 bases, and 18 bases lay between the germline ends. The CDR3 DNA reads TGTGCCAGCAGCCAGGCTGGACTATCCGTCGGCATTCAGTACTTC. This gives the protein CASSQAGLSVGIQYF.

In its sample, this clonotype was seen many times. The chain combines TRBV5-1 with TRBJ1-2; D is undetermined. Deletions cut 4 bases from V and 0 bases from J, with 16 bases between. The CDR3 has 16 amino acids. From germline, CDR1 is SGHRS and CDR2 YFSETQ. CDR3 amino acids: CASSNGPFGSNYGYTF. The CDR3 DNA sequence: TGCGCCAGCAGCAATGGACCCTTTGGCTCTAACTATGGCTACACCTTC.

As to this clonotype: A far larger clone is one base from this, pointing to a likely read error. The J gene is TRBJ2-1, the V gene TRBV7-6; 9 nucleotides agree with TRBD2. The CDR3 is 15 residues long. In germline, CDR1 is SGHVS, CDR2 FNYEAQ. The DNA for the CDR3 is TGTACCAGCAGCTCCTTAGCGGGAGTCCACAATGAGCAGTTCTTC. It yields the protein CTSSSLAGVHNEQFF. The whole variable domain, remainder taken from reference TRBV7-6 and TRBJ2-1, is GAGVSQSPRYKVTKRGQDVALRCDPISGHVSLYWYRQALGQGPEFLTYFNYEAQQDKSGLPNDRFSAERPEGSISTLTIQRTEQRDSAMYRCTSSSLAGVHNEQFFGPGTRLTVL.

Ten or more counts support this clonotype. V and J are TRBV7-9 and TRBJ1-1; 8 positions agree with TRBD1. The CDR3 spans 15 residues. Trimming took 1 base from V and 0 from J; bases not matched to a gene: 1. In germline, CDR1 is SEHNR, CDR2 FQNEAQ (reference sequence). The CDR3 region is CASSLGTGLNTEAFF. The CDR3 nucleotides are TGTGCCAGCAGCTTAGGGACAGGGTTGAACACTGAAGCTTTCTTT. The whole variable domain, remainder taken from reference TRBV7-9 and TRBJ1-1, is DTGVSQNPRHKITKRGQNVTFRCDPISEHNRLYWYRQTLGQGPEFLTYFQNEAQLEKSRLLSDRFSAERPKGSFSTLEIQRTEQGDSAMYLCASSLGTGLNTEAFFGQGTRLTVV.

In its sample, this clonotype was seen many times. CDR3 amino acids: CASSNRGNTEAFF. The CDR3 DNA reads TGTGCCAGCAGCAACAGGGGTAACACTGAAGCTTTCTTT. The chain joins TRBV3-1 to TRBJ1-1, with 7 bases matching TRBD1. The CDR3 loop spans 13 amino acids. J was trimmed by 2 bases and V by 5 bases; bases with no gene match: 2. Germline CDR1 reads LGHDT; CDR2 reads YNNKEL (reference sequence).

This clonotype was seen more than once but under ten times. This may be a read error, as it is one base from a much larger clone. This sequence joins TRBV5-6 and TRBJ2-1; the D gene is possibly TRBD2 (7 bases). In germline, CDR1 is SGHDT, CDR2 YYEEEE. V lost 4 bases, J lost 12 bases, and 26 bases lay in between. The CDR3 extends over 16 amino acids. The CDR3 DNA sequence: TGTGCCAGCAGCCTGGGGGAGGGGGTAGACCCCTATGGGCAGTTCTTC. Translating gives CASSLGEGVDPYGQFF.

This clonotype came up a few times. With a much larger clone just one base away, this may be a read error. This chain connects TRBV20-1 to TRBJ2-7, with 8 bases matching TRBD1. The germline V gene encodes CDR1 DFQATT and CDR2 SNEGSKA (reference sequence). The CDR3 loop spans 12 amino acids. The CDR3 sequence: CGARGTGGEQYF. The CDR3 DNA is TGCGGTGCTAGGGGCACAGGGGGCGAGCAGTACTTC.

This clonotype appeared many times. The chain recombines TRBV10-3 with TRBJ2-7, with D perhaps matching TRBD1 (6 bases). CDR3 length: 15 amino acids. Trimming removed 8 bases at V and 1 base at J, with 18 bases between. The germline gives CDR1 ENHRY, CDR2 SYGVKD. The DNA for the CDR3 is TGTGCCATCTCGCGCGGACAGATGGGATCCTACGAGCAGTACTTC. Amino acids: CAISRGQMGSYEQYF.

Note on this clonotype: A much larger clone differs from this one at a single base, so this may be a read error. DNA for the CDR3: TGCAGCCCCCTCCCCACCCCGGAGAACACTGAAGCTTCCTTT. Translation: CSPLPTPENTEASF. This chain connects TRBV29-1 to TRBJ1-6; D gene ambiguous. Germline CDR1 reads SQVTM; CDR2 reads ANQGSEA. The length of the CDR3 is 14 residues. The whole variable domain, remainder taken from reference TRBV29-1 and TRBJ1-6, is SAVISQKPSRDICQRGTSLTIQCQVDSQVTMMFWYRQQPGQSLTLIATANQGSEATYESGFVIDKFPISRPNLTFSTLTVSNMSPEDSSIYLCSPLPTPENTEASFGNGTRLTVT.

The chain joins TRBV20-1 to TRBJ2-3; TRBD2 matches at 11 bases. V lost 4 bases, J lost 2 bases, and 14 bases stayed unmatched. CDR1 and CDR2 from the germline V gene are DFQATT and SNEGSKA (reference sequence). CDR3 size: 18 residues. The CDR3 loop reads CSAKELSLAGGDTDTQYF. DNA for the CDR3: TGCAGTGCTAAAGAGCTCTCGCTAGCGGGAGGCGACACAGATACGCAGTATTTT.

There are many counts of this clonotype. The rearrangement links TRBV20-1 to TRBJ2-7; the D is unclear. The CDR3 spans 12 residues. V lost 5 bases and J 2 bases, leaving 10 bases between the germline ends. Germline V gene data show CDR1 as DFQATT and CDR2 as SNEGSKA (reference sequence). CDR3 DNA: TGCAGTGCTCGCGACGTTACCTACGAGCAGTACTTC. It specifies CSARDVTYEQYF.

This clonotype has a count of ten or more. The chain links TRBV2 to TRBJ2-2; no definite D call. The germline V and J ends were trimmed by 8 bases and 6 bases, with 7 bases remaining between them. Germline V gene lookup returns CDR1 SNHLY and CDR2 FYNNEI. This CDR3 comprises 11 residues. The CDR3 DNA is TGTGCCAGCCGGGTAGCCGGGGAGCTGTTTTTT. Translating gives CASRVAGELFF.

This clonotype was recorded many times. The chain employs TRBV5-1 and TRBJ2-7, with 12 nucleotides matching TRBD1. The CDR3 totals 15 residues. The V gene's germline CDR1 is SGHRS and CDR2 YFSETQ. Germline trimming cut 3 bases from V and 5 bases from J; bases unmatched to any gene: 6. CDR3 protein: CASSSSGTGGNEQYF. DNA of the CDR3: TGCGCCAGCAGCTCCTCCGGGACAGGGGGCAACGAGCAGTACTTC.